A single sample is the source of the 23 T cell receptor beta chains below, sequenced in a study of control samples from healthy donors and cancer patients. Sequenced by immunoSEQ multiplex PCR; TCRdb stores in-frame clones only, minus some. In the table there are 150,000 or so clones, around 90% of which are singletons. Material: blood. The origin of the receptors is a young man in good health.

Only a few counts were recorded for this clone. The chain recombines TRBV6-6 with TRBJ1-5, with 9 bases lining up with TRBD1. The CDR3 loop spans 16 amino acids. The V segment lost 3 bases and the J segment 2 bases; nucleotides outside the gene matches: 5. Germline values: CDR1 MNHNY, CDR2 SVGAGI (reference sequence). The CDR3 is CASSYTGTGRNQPQHF. The CDR3 DNA is TGTGCCAGCAGTTATACCGGGACAGGGCGCAATCAGCCCCAGCATTTT.

Here the CDR3 reads CATQLAGVGSGELFF. The CDR3 nucleotides are TGTGCCACCCAATTAGCGGGAGTTGGTTCCGGGGAGCTGTTTTTT. The V gene is TRBV27, the J gene TRBJ2-2; 9 bases are a match to TRBD2. Trimming cost V 10 bases and J 6 bases; bases outside gene matches: 12. Germline lookup yields CDR1 MNHEY and CDR2 SMNVEV (reference sequence). The length of the CDR3 is 15 residues.

This rearrangement joins TRBV3-1 (or the pseudogene TRBV3-2) to TRBJ2-7, with a tentative D call TRBD2 (7 bases). This CDR3 is 14 amino acids long. The germline CDR1 and CDR2 sequences are LGHDT and YNNKEL (reference sequence). V lost 0 bases and J lost 7, with 13 bases in between. CDR3 in DNA: TGTGCCAGCAGCCAAGAGGGGGGGCCCAGGGAGCAGTACTTC. This gives the protein CASSQEGGPREQYF.

Written as DNA, the CDR3 is TGTGCCAGCAGCCACAGAGCATCACCCCTCCACTTT. This sequence encodes CASSHRASPLHF. The rearrangement uses TRBV3-1 (or the pseudogene TRBV3-2) and TRBJ1-6; D gene unclear. The V and J ends lost 3 bases and 10 bases respectively, with 7 bases between them. The CDR3 extends over 12 amino acids. The germline V gene encodes CDR1 LGHDT and CDR2 YNNKEL (reference sequence).

The rearrangement uses TRBV29-1 and TRBJ1-2; tentative D call: TRBD1 (5 bases). Per germline, CDR1 SQVTM and CDR2 ANQGSEA. The CDR3 covers 14 residues. V lost 1 base to trimming and J lost 4 bases, with 13 bases between them. The chain's CDR3 is CSVEGGVVSYGYTF. CDR3 sequence (DNA): TGCAGCGTTGAAGGGGGGGTAGTCAGCTATGGCTACACCTTC. Full variable domain (rest looked up from reference TRBV29-1 and TRBJ1-2): SAVISQKPSRDICQRGTSLTIQCQVDSQVTMMFWYRQQPGQSLTLIATANQGSEATYESGFVIDKFPISRPNLTFSTLTVSNMSPEDSSIYLCSVEGGVVSYGYTFGSGTRLTVV.

The chain employs TRBV11-2 and TRBJ1-5; D gene uncertain. The V gene's germline CDR1 is SGHAT and CDR2 FQNNGV. The ends were cut back, 3 bases at V and 2 bases at J, with 11 bases in the middle. CDR3 length equals 15 residues. CDR3 DNA: TGTGCCAGCAGCTTGACGGTCGCGGGCAATCAGCCCCAGCATTTT. This codes for CASSLTVAGNQPQHF.

This chain connects TRBV3-1 (or the pseudogene TRBV3-2) to TRBJ2-5; TRBD1 aligns across 7 bases. Germline CDR1 and CDR2: LGHDT and YNNKEL (reference sequence). The CDR3 runs 14 residues. V lost 7 bases, J lost 4 bases, and 9 bases stayed unmatched. The CDR3, as DNA: TGTGCCAGCAAACCCCGGGACAGAGGAGAGACCCAGTACTTC. Encoded protein: CASKPRDRGETQYF.

Turning to this clone: Other DNA sequences in the sample encode the same CDR3. The chain is built from TRBV12-3 or TRBV12-4 and TRBJ2-5; D not resolved. V lost 2 bases, J lost 5 bases, and 6 bases lay in between. The CDR3 contains 12 residues. The CDR3 loop is CASSLSGETQYF. Written as DNA, the CDR3 is TGTGCCAGCAGTTTATCCGGGGAGACCCAGTACTTC.

The V gene is TRBV7-8, the J gene TRBJ1-2; the D is unclear. Deletions cut 5 bases from V and 8 bases from J, with 18 bases between. CDR1 is SGHVS and CDR2 is FQNEAQ in the germline V gene. The length of the CDR3 is 14 residues. The chain's CDR3 is CASSPLSGLGGYTF. CDR3 nucleotides: TGTGCCAGCAGCCCCTTGAGCGGTTTAGGAGGCTACACCTTC.

The chain combines TRBV3-1 (or the pseudogene TRBV3-2) with TRBJ2-5; weak D call: TRBD2 (5 bases). The V end lost 4 bases, the J end lost 5 bases, and 23 bases lay between the germline ends. This CDR3 has 17 amino acids. CDR1 and CDR2 (germline): LGHDT, YNNKEL (reference sequence). The chain's CDR3 is CASSRGTDGMSRETQYF. CDR3 DNA: TGTGCCAGCAGCCGAGGAACGGACGGGATGTCAAGGGAGACCCAGTACTTC.

The chain uses TRBV5-8 and TRBJ2-7, with no clear D. Trimming stripped 4 bases from V and 7 bases from J, with 15 bases between. In germline, CDR1 is SGHTS, CDR2 YDEGEE. The length of the CDR3 is 13 residues. DNA for the CDR3: TGTGCCAGCAGCCCCGAGGTCGGATGGGAGCAGTACTTC. Encoded protein: CASSPEVGWEQYF.

The chain has TRBV28 and TRBJ2-7; no clear D. V lost 2 bases and J lost 3, with 11 bases in between. The CDR3 totals 14 residues. Germline CDR1 is MDHEN and CDR2 is SYDVKM. The CDR3: CASSLTAVLYEQYF. In DNA, the CDR3 is TGTGCCAGCAGTTTAACGGCAGTACTCTACGAGCAGTACTTC.

This chain joins TRBV7-8 and TRBJ1-2, with D uncertain. The CDR3 extends over 13 amino acids. With 3 bases removed from V and 1 base from J, the gap between germline ends came to 6 bases. Germline CDR1 SGHVS, CDR2 FQNEAQ. The CDR3 bases are TGTGCCAGCAGCTTGACGGTTAACTATGGCTACACCTTC. It codes for CASSLTVNYGYTF.

CDR3 amino acids: CATSDWSSQNNEQFF. The CDR3 nucleotides read TGTGCCACCAGTGATTGGTCATCCCAGAACAATGAGCAGTTCTTC. This chain connects TRBV24-1 to TRBJ2-1; unclear D gene. CDR3 length equals 15 residues. Trimming removed 2 bases from V and 5 bases from J, with 12 bases in between. Germline CDR1 and CDR2: KGHDR and SFDVKD.

This clone was seen once. The chain has TRBV21-1 and TRBJ1-2. TRBV21-1 is a listed pseudogene. This CDR3 is built from 19 residues. DNA of the CDR3: TGTGCCAGCCGGCCGGGGGGCAGCAAAGTTGAGCCAGGACGGGATGGCTACACCTTC. Encoded protein: CASRPGGSKVEPGRDGYTF.

This sequence joins TRBV9 and TRBJ2-1, with 10 bases matching TRBD2. Germline CDR1 SGDLS, CDR2 YYNGEE. Unmatched junction bases numbered 3, after V lost 0 bases and J lost 0 bases. CDR3 length: 17 residues. Written as DNA, the CDR3 is TGTGCCAGCAGCGTAGTGGCTAGCGGGGGCTCCTACAATGAGCAGTTCTTC. This gives the protein CASSVVASGGSYNEQFF. The full variable domain, its missing parts supplied by reference TRBV9 and TRBJ2-1, is DSGVTQTPKHLITATGQRVTLRCSPRSGDLSVYWYQQSLDQGLQFLIQYYNGEERAKGNILERFSAQQFPDLHSELNLSSLELGDSALYFCASSVVASGGSYNEQFFGPGTRLTVL.

The chain joins TRBV7-9 to TRBJ1-2, with D possibly TRBD1 on 5 matching bases. Germline loops: CDR1 SEHNR, CDR2 FQNEAQ (reference sequence). The CDR3 runs to 14 residues. Between the trimmed V and J ends, which lost 3 bases and 2 bases, there was a span of 10 bases. The CDR3 DNA is TGTGCCAGCAGCTTTGACAGACCCAACTATGGCTACACCTTC. This translates into CASSFDRPNYGYTF.

This clone was counted a few times. The chain couples TRBV19 to TRBJ1-5; TRBD1 agrees at 7 bases. V shed 4 bases, J shed 1 base, and the junction held 7 bases outside the gene matches. The CDR3 is 16 amino acids. CDR1 and CDR2 (germline): LNHDA, SQIVND (reference sequence). The CDR3 is CASSTRQGLSNQPQHF. In nucleotides, the CDR3 is TGTGCCAGTAGTACCCGACAGGGTCTAAGCAATCAGCCCCAGCATTTT.

This chain connects TRBV3-1 (or the pseudogene TRBV3-2) to TRBJ1-1; D call uncertain. The CDR3 contains 14 residues. Germline CDR1 and CDR2: LGHDT and YNNKEL (reference sequence). V was shortened by 1 base and J by 6 bases, with 12 bases between the two germline ends. The CDR3 loop is CASSQVRGMSEAFF. DNA for the CDR3: TGTGCCAGCAGCCAAGTTAGAGGGATGTCTGAAGCTTTCTTT.

The CDR3 protein is CASTKPQGAHSPLHF. CDR3 nucleotide sequence: TGTGCCAGCACCAAACCCCAGGGGGCCCATTCACCCCTCCACTTT. The rearrangement joins TRBV28 to TRBJ1-6; TRBD1 matches at 8 bases. Germline V CDR1 and CDR2: MDHEN, SYDVKM. The CDR3 sequence is 15 residues long. J lost 8 bases, V lost 7 bases, and 10 bases had no gene match.

The chain couples TRBV5-1 to TRBJ2-3; 16 nucleotides agree with TRBD2. This CDR3 spans 19 amino acids. Trimming removed 1 base from V and 1 base from J; junction bases left unmatched: 6. The germline CDR1 and CDR2 sequences are SGHRS and YFSETQ. CDR3 DNA: TGCGCCAGCAGCTTGTATGGGACTAGCGGGAGGGCTGGCACAGATACGCAGTATTTT. Translated: CASSLYGTSGRAGTDTQYF.

The CDR3 is CASSSQAEMNTEAFF. DNA of the CDR3: TGCGCCAGCAGCTCCCAGGCAGAGATGAACACTGAAGCTTTCTTT. The rearrangement uses TRBV4-1 and TRBJ1-1, with unresolved D. Trimming cost V 5 bases and J 0 bases, with 13 bases left between them. Germline lookup yields CDR1 MGHRA and CDR2 YSYEKL. This CDR3 contains 15 residues.

The rearrangement links TRBV4-1 to TRBJ1-1; D is ambiguous. The V end was cut by 5 bases, the J end by 2 bases, with 12 bases between. Per the germline V gene, CDR1 is MGHRA and CDR2 is YSYEKL. The CDR3 sequence is 14 residues long. The CDR3, as DNA: TGCGCCAGCAGCTCCACGACCAGAAACACTGAAGCTTTCTTT. It encodes CASSSTTRNTEAFF.